This TCR beta chain was observed in a study of metastatic and nonmetastatic thyroid tumors. About the study: Repertoire data that came from the blood and tumor or nodule tissue of malignant and benign thyroid patients were compared. Study-wide results and caveats: Versus benign nodules, malignant thyroid tumors reportedly had significantly higher TCR beta diversity, in blood and tumor.

This clone was observed many times. What it recognizes is unknown. Until they underwent thyroid surgery, no patient had received any treatment. Germline CDR1 reads MNHEY; CDR2 reads SVGEGT. The CDR3 has 14 amino acids. Trimming took 5 bases from V and 6 from J, leaving 15 bases between them. In the original analysis: Building a distant-metastasis classifier for papillary thyroid cancer drew on CDR3 differences across clinicopathological groups. With MiXCR, TCRdb called clones anew from the PCR reads. The V and J calls shown here were made by TCRdb, not taken from the authors' results. The sample contains approximately 31,000 clones, 30% of which appear only once.

The chain is built from TRBV6-2 or TRBV6-3 and TRBJ2-3; D is possibly TRBD2 (6 bases). The clonotype comes from a female donor with papillary thyroid cancer or a benign thyroid nodule (not recorded which). Some clones in this sample may be carry-over from other donors' samples. Sequenced material: blood. The CDR3 region is CASSTGTSSDTQYF. Here the CDR3 DNA reads TGTGCCAGCAGTACCGGGACTTCCTCGGATACGCAGTATTTT.